The clone carrying this T cell receptor (beta chain) was counted a few times. What it binds is unknown. This specimen belongs to a study of early T cells in non-severe SARS-CoV-2 infection. Study-wide context: Investigators sequenced bulk RNA drawn from unsorted whole blood, and chains remained unpaired.

Overall study findings and caveats: Reliance on VDJdb matching favored anti-spike CD8 responses; private and CD4 specificities were missed.

Each cDNA molecule carried a unique molecular identifier. TCRdb passed the 5' RACE reads through MiXCR, listing each CDR3 protein once. Of roughly 97,000 distinct CDR3 sequences detected, roughly 9.6% appear once; the ten largest clones hold around 4.3%. Germline-derived CDR1 and CDR2 are MNHEY and SVGEGT. The CDR3 has 16 amino acids. The V and J ends lost 0 bases and 6 bases, in that order; junction bases with no gene match: 5. The source is an adult who was a healthcare worker with PCR-confirmed SARS-CoV-2 infection or an uninfected control (not recorded which). The sequencing here drew on whole blood, taken at baseline. The J gene is TRBJ2-1, the V gene TRBV6-2 or TRBV6-3; 10 positions agree with TRBD2. CDR3 loop: CASSYSSGRAPNEQFF. The CDR3 region has the DNA TGTGCCAGCAGTTACTCGAGCGGGAGGGCCCCCAATGAGCAGTTCTTC.